These T cell receptor beta chains were read from a single sample in a study of T cell responses to AZD1222 COVID-19 vaccine. Clones were read by immunoSEQ multiplex PCR, and TCRdb kept only the in-frame ones, dropping some. The table includes 140,000 to 150,000 clones, 80% to 95% detected once. Sequencing was performed on peripheral blood, taken on day 0 of AZD1222 vaccination. The receptors stem from an adult in good health. CDR3s include the opening cysteine and the closing phenylalanine or tryptophan. Fields, in order: clone size, V gene, J gene, D gene, CDR3 protein, CDR3 DNA. A D gene is named only where the DNA matches it firmly. For some rows the clone size is stated as once, few or many, or as a class when expanded; others skip it.

clone_size: -
v_call: TRBV12-5
j_call: TRBJ1-1
d_call: TRBD1
cdr3_aa: CASGLVLGQINTEAFF
cdr3_nt: TGTGCTAGTGGTTTGGTTCTGGGACAGATAAACACTGAAGCTTTCTTT

clone_size: -
v_call: TRBV7-9
j_call: TRBJ2-7
d_call: -
cdr3_aa: CASSLVGSPHEQYF
cdr3_nt: TGTGCCAGCAGCTTAGTAGGGAGCCCCCACGAGCAGTACTTC

clone_size: few
v_call: TRBV19
j_call: TRBJ2-1
d_call: TRBD2
cdr3_aa: CASSGGAGGPDNEQFF
cdr3_nt: TGTGCCAGTAGTGGGGGCGCGGGAGGGCCCGACAATGAGCAGTTCTTC

clone_size: -
v_call: TRBV11-3
j_call: TRBJ2-1
d_call: -
cdr3_aa: CASSFRRGNEQFF
cdr3_nt: TGTGCCAGCAGCTTCCGCAGGGGCAATGAGCAGTTCTTC

clone_size: few
v_call: TRBV27
j_call: TRBJ2-1
d_call: TRBD2
cdr3_aa: CASSSGGPRDEQFF
cdr3_nt: TGTGCCAGCAGCTCGGGAGGGCCTAGGGATGAGCAGTTCTTC

clone_size: once
v_call: TRBV27
j_call: TRBJ2-1
d_call: TRBD2
cdr3_aa: CASSPWTSGTRSSYNEQFF
cdr3_nt: TGTGCCAGCAGTCCCTGGACTAGCGGGACGAGGAGCTCCTACAATGAGCAGTTCTTC

clone_size: -
v_call: TRBV23-1
j_call: TRBJ2-6
d_call: TRBD2
cdr3_aa: CASSLTVSGRLGANVLTF
cdr3_nt: TGCGCCAGCAGTTTGACAGTAAGCGGGAGACTTGGGGCCAACGTCCTGACTTTC

clone_size: -
v_call: TRBV12-3/TRBV12-4
j_call: TRBJ1-1
d_call: -
cdr3_aa: CASSLGRNTEAFF
cdr3_nt: TGTGCCAGCAGTTTGGGAAGGAACACTGAAGCTTTCTTT

clone_size: -
v_call: TRBV2
j_call: TRBJ1-1
d_call: -
cdr3_aa: CASMHKVEAFF
cdr3_nt: TGTGCCAGCATGCATAAGGTTGAAGCTTTCTTT

clone_size: -
v_call: TRBV2
j_call: TRBJ2-2
d_call: -
cdr3_aa: CASRESDSPTGELFF
cdr3_nt: TGTGCCAGCAGGGAATCCGACTCCCCTACCGGGGAGCTGTTTTTT

clone_size: -
v_call: TRBV19
j_call: TRBJ1-5
d_call: TRBD1
cdr3_aa: CASSMGQGGTNNQPQHF
cdr3_nt: TGTGCCAGTAGTATGGGACAGGGGGGAACTAACAATCAGCCCCAGCATTTT

clone_size: -
v_call: TRBV19
j_call: TRBJ2-1
d_call: TRBD2
cdr3_aa: CASSIETSGGNEQFF
cdr3_nt: TGTGCCAGTAGTATCGAGACTAGCGGAGGCAATGAGCAGTTCTTC

clone_size: -
v_call: TRBV4-3
j_call: TRBJ2-7
d_call: -
cdr3_aa: CASSQFKGTYEQYF
cdr3_nt: TGCGCCAGCAGCCAATTTAAGGGGACCTACGAGCAGTACTTC

clone_size: -
v_call: TRBV28
j_call: TRBJ1-2
d_call: -
cdr3_aa: CASSLKSSAGYTF
cdr3_nt: TGTGCCAGCAGTTTGAAGTCATCGGCGGGCTACACCTTC